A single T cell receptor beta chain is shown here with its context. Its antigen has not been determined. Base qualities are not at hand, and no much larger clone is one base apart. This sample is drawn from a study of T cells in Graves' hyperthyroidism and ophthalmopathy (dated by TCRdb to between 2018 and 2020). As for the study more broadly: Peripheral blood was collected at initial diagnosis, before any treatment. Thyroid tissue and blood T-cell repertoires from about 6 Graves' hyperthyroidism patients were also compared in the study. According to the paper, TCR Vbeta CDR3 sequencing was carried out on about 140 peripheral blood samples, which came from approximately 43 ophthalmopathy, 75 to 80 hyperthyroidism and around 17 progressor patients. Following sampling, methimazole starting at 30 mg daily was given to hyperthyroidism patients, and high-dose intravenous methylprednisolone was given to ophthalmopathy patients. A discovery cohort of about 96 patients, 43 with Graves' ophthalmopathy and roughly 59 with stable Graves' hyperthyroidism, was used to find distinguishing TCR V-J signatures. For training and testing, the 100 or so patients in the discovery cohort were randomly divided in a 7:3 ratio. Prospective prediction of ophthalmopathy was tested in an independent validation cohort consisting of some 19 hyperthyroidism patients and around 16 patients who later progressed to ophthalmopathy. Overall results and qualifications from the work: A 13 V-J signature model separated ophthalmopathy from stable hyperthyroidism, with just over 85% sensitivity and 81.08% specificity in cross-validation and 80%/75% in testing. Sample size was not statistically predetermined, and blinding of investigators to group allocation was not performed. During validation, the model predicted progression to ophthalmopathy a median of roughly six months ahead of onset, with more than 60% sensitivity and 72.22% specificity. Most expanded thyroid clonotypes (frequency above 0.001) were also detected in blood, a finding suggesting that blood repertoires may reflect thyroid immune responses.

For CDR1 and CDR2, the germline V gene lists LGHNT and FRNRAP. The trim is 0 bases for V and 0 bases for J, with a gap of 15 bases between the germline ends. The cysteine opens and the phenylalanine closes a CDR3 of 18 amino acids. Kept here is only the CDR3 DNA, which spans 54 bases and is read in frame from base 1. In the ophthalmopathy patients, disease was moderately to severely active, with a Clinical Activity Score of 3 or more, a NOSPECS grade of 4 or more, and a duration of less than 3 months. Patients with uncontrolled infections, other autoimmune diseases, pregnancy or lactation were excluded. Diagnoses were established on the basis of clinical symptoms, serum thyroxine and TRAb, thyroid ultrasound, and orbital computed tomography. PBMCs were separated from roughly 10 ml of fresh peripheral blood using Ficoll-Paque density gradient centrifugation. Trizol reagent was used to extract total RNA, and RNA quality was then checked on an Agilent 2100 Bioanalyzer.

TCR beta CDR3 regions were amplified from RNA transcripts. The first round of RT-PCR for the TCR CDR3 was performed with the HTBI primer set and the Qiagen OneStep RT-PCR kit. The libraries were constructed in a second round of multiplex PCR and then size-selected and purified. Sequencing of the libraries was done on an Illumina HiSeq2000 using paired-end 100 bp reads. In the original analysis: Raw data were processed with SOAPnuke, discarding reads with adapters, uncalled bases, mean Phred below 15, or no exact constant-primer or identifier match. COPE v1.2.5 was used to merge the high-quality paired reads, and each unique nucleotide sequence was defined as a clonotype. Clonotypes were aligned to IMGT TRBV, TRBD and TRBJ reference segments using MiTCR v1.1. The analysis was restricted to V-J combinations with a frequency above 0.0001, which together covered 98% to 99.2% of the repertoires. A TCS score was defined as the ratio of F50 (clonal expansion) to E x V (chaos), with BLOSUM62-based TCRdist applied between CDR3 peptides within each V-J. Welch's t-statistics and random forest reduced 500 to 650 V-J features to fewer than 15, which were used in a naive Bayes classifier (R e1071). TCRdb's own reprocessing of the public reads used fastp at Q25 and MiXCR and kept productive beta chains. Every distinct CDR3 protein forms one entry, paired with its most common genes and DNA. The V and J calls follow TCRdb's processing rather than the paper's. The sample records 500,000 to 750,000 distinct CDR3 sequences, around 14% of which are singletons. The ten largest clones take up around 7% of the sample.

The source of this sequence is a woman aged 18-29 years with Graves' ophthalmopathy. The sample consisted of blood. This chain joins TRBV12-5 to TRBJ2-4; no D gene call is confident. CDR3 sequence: CASGLVLITDLAKNIQYF. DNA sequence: TGTGCTAGTGGTTTGGTACTTATAACCGACCTAGCCAAAAACATTCAGTACTTC.